Shown below are 13 T cell receptor beta chains from a single sample sequenced in a study of T cells after yellow fever vaccination. TCRdb passed the 5' RACE reads through MiXCR, listing each CDR3 protein once. Counted here are approximately 510,000 distinct CDR3 sequences, roughly 22% occurring once; the ten biggest clones make up about a sixth. This specimen was PBMCs, taken 21 days after the first yellow fever vaccination. The receptors were sampled from a man younger than 35 who received the YFV17D yellow fever vaccine.

This clonotype showed up just a few times. The chain recombines TRBV5-1 with TRBJ2-7, with 11 nucleotides matching TRBD2. Per the germline V gene, CDR1 is SGHRS and CDR2 is YFSETQ. This CDR3 comprises 15 residues. The V and J ends lost 4 bases and 2 bases, in that order; junction bases with no gene match: 5. For the CDR3, the DNA is TGCGCCAGCAGCGTTGTAGCGGGGGGGCCCTACGAGCAGTACGTC. It translates to CASSVVAGGPYEQYV.

This clonotype appeared a few times. The chain has TRBV29-1 and TRBJ1-2, with 9 bases aligning to TRBD1. CDR1 is SQVTM and CDR2 is ANQGSEA in the germline V gene. This CDR3 is 13 amino acids long. V lost 6 bases to trimming and J lost 8 bases; unmatched junction nucleotides: 10. This chain's CDR3 is CSVGGGQGYGYTF. In nucleotides, the CDR3 is TGCAGCGTGGGAGGGGGACAGGGATACGGCTACACCTTC. The entire variable domain, with the rest obtained from reference TRBV29-1 and TRBJ1-2, is as follows: SAVISQKPSRDICQRGTSLTIQCQVDSQVTMMFWYRQQPGQSLTLIATANQGSEATYESGFVIDKFPISRPNLTFSTLTVSNMSPEDSSIYLCSVGGGQGYGYTFGSGTRLTVV.

J is TRBJ2-1 and V is TRBV29-1, with D possibly being TRBD2 (6 bases). The CDR3 has 13 amino acids. V lost 4 bases and J lost 9, with 16 bases in between. Germline V gene data show CDR1 as SQVTM and CDR2 as ANQGSEA. DNA of the CDR3: TGCAGCGTTGGAGGGACTCAGCGCAGTGAGCAGTTCTTC. Translated, it gives CSVGGTQRSEQFF.

A few counts support this clonotype. V gene TRBV20-1 combines with J gene TRBJ2-3; no firm D call. The CDR3 consists of 14 residues. The V gene lost 3 bases and the J gene lost 0 bases, with 10 bases spanning the gap. Germline lookup yields CDR1 DFQATT and CDR2 SNEGSKA (reference sequence). The CDR3 protein is CSARVGSSTDTQYF. CDR3 coding DNA: TGCAGTGCTAGGGTGGGTAGTAGCACAGATACGCAGTATTTT.

The chain employs TRBV20-1 and TRBJ2-4; 7 positions match TRBD1. Trimming took 3 bases from V and 0 from J; bases not matched to a gene: 8. CDR1 is DFQATT and CDR2 is SNEGSKA in the germline V gene (reference sequence). The CDR3 is made up of 16 amino acids. As DNA, the CDR3 is TGCAGTGCTAGTGGGACAGATCTTAGAGCCAAAAACATTCAGTACTTC. Translating gives CSASGTDLRAKNIQYF.

This clonotype was found a few times. The chain couples TRBV4-3 to TRBJ1-1; TRBD1 might be the D (5 bases). The V and J ends lost 0 bases and 10 bases respectively, with 12 bases between them. CDR3 size: 13 residues. Germline CDR1 LGHNA, CDR2 YSLEER. The CDR3 here is CASSQDGGEAAFF. The DNA of the CDR3 is TGCGCCAGCAGCCAAGATGGGGGAGAGGCAGCTTTCTTT.

The rearrangement uses TRBV6-1 and TRBJ1-1, with D hard to call. The CDR3 totals 13 residues. Trimming took 5 bases from V and 0 from J, leaving 7 bases between them. The germline V gene encodes CDR1 MNHNS and CDR2 SASEGT. This CDR3 is CASSPNLNTEAFF. For the CDR3, the DNA is TGTGCCAGCAGTCCCAACTTGAACACTGAAGCTTTCTTT.

The table lists this clonotype with a few counts. The chain is built from TRBV19 and TRBJ2-2; D is ambiguous. Trimming took 5 bases from V and 1 from J, leaving 14 bases between them. The CDR3 runs 16 residues. Germline loops: CDR1 LNHDA, CDR2 SQIVND (reference sequence). CDR3 region: CASSYGRSLNTGELFF. The DNA for the CDR3 is TGTGCCAGTAGTTACGGTCGCAGCCTGAACACCGGGGAGCTGTTTTTT.

The rearrangement joins TRBV12-3 or TRBV12-4 to TRBJ1-1; D is possibly TRBD1 (5 bases). Trimming left V 5 bases short and J 11 bases short, with 15 bases between. The CDR3 is 12 residues long. In DNA, the CDR3 is TGTGCCAGCAGTCTTAATGGGGGTGTTGCTTTCTTT. This codes for CASSLNGGVAFF.

V gene TRBV30 combines with J gene TRBJ2-1; the D gene could be TRBD1 or TRBD2 (7 bases each). The CDR3 has 13 amino acids. Deletions cut 5 bases from V and 7 bases from J, with 15 bases between. Germline V lookup: CDR1 GTSNPN, CDR2 SVGIG (reference sequence). CDR3 DNA: TGTGCCTGGGGGGGAGGGGGCCGGAATGAGCAGTTCTTC. It is translated as CAWGGGGRNEQFF.

This clonotype was observed a handful of times. The V gene is TRBV4-2, the J gene TRBJ2-1; D unclear. Trimming stripped 5 bases from V and 2 bases from J, with 10 bases between. The length of the CDR3 is 14 residues. CDR1 is LGHNA, CDR2 YNFKEQ, per germline. CDR3 amino acids: CASSSSVPYNEQFF. In DNA, the CDR3 is TGTGCCAGCAGCTCGAGCGTCCCCTACAATGAGCAGTTCTTC.

This clonotype has only a few counts. The chain links TRBV25-1 to TRBJ2-2; 8 positions match TRBD1. The V gene's germline CDR1 is MGHDK and CDR2 SYGVNS. V lost 3 bases to trimming and J lost 4 bases; unmatched junction nucleotides: 7. CDR3 length equals 16 residues. The CDR3 nucleotides read TGTGCCAGCAGTGACCACCGACAGGGGTCCACCGGGGAGCTGTTTTTT. It specifies CASSDHRQGSTGELFF.

This clonotype occurred a few times. This CDR3 is CSASSVPYEQYV. For the CDR3, the DNA is TGCAGTGCTAGTTCGGTTCCCTACGAGCAGTACGTC. The chain couples TRBV20-1 to TRBJ2-7; D unclear. The CDR3 covers 12 residues. The V gene lost 3 bases and the J gene lost 2 bases, with 8 bases spanning the gap. The germline gives CDR1 DFQATT, CDR2 SNEGSKA (reference sequence).